This TCR beta chain is from a study of PD-1 blockade in classical Hodgkin lymphoma. Findings and caveats of the study: Any patient who commenced nivolumab under 1 year after ASCT was excluded.

Notes on this clone: What it recognizes is unknown.

V lost 5 bases and J lost 5, with 13 bases in between. This CDR3 has 14 amino acids. In germline, CDR1 is MNHNY, CDR2 SVGAGI (reference sequence). Sequenced by immunoSEQ multiplex PCR; TCRdb stores in-frame clones only, minus some. The table records nearly 20,000 clones, 70% to 85% of them present only once. Time point defined: cycle 4 day 1 (C4D1), after more than five weeks of nivolumab. The patients all showed relapse after autologous stem cell transplantation, while their brentuximab vedotin exposure varied. The chain has TRBV6-6 and TRBJ1-5; TRBD1 is a possible D gene (5 bases). The sequencing here drew on peripheral blood mononuclear cells (PBMCs), taken before the fourth cycle of nivolumab. The receptor's source is a human donor with classical Hodgkin lymphoma. DNA for the CDR3: TGTGCCAGCAGTCGGGACGGGAGATATCAGCCCCAGCATTTT. This translates into CASSRDGRYQPQHF.